The present entry profiles one TCR beta chain with its context. This clonotype has a count of ten or more. No antigen is known for it. No clone much larger than this one lies a single base away; base qualities are absent. The data originate from a study of chronic HIV infection and antiretroviral therapy (dated by TCRdb to about 2015). Library prep was done by 5' RACE. Sequencing was performed on an Illumina MiSeq. Through fastp at Q25 and MiXCR, TCRdb rebuilt clones from the public reads, retaining in-frame beta chains. Each entry is one CDR3 protein sequence, shown with its most common DNA and genes. The sample records approximately 40,000 distinct CDR3 sequences, 8.2% of which are singletons. Of the sample, 2.9% falls within the top ten clones. The V and J ends are trimmed by 4 bases and 3 bases, leaving 12 bases between them. The CDR3 runs 15 residues from the cysteine to the phenylalanine. Kept here is only the CDR3 DNA, which spans 45 bases and is read in frame from base 1. Based on the germline V gene, the CDR1 and CDR2 sequences are SGHTA and FQGTGA.

The chain joins TRBV7-3 to TRBJ2-2; TRBD2 is a possible D gene, resting on 5 matching bases. Source material: peripheral blood. The sequence was collected from an adult who had HIV and had not received antiretroviral therapy, or was an uninfected healthy control (not recorded which). Here is the DNA: TGTGCCAGCAGCTCCATTCCGGGATACACCGGGGAGCTGTTTTTT. It translates as CASSSIPGYTGELFF.